The TCR beta chain under discussion was sequenced for a study of CD8 T cells in ankylosing spondylitis. The study's findings and limits: Fewer than ten highly homologous variants made up a TCR beta motif that seemed to typify ankylosing spondylitis blood. Disease-linked clones had a CD8+ phenotype and relatively low frequency in peripheral blood.

Quantitative barcoded 5'-RACE was used to prepare TCR beta libraries. MiXCR, applied by TCRdb to the 5' RACE reads, yields one record per CDR3 protein. The table lists about 150,000 distinct CDR3 sequences, 30% to 40% of them singletons. Worth noting for this clonotype: Antigen specificity is unknown. Relative to the germline gene, one junction end is altered; a read error may explain this.

CDR1 and CDR2 (germline): DFQATT, SNEGSKA (reference sequence). CDR3 size: 13 residues. This TCR came from a male donor with ankylosing spondylitis. The chain employs TRBV20-1 and TRBJ2-3; 8 bases match TRBD1. Source material: synovial fluid, either unsorted or a sorted T cell fraction (not recorded which). CDR3 in amino acids: CSARDTHRGSFIF. CDR3 DNA sequence: TGCAGTGCTAGAGATACTCACAGGGGGTCCTTTATTTTT.